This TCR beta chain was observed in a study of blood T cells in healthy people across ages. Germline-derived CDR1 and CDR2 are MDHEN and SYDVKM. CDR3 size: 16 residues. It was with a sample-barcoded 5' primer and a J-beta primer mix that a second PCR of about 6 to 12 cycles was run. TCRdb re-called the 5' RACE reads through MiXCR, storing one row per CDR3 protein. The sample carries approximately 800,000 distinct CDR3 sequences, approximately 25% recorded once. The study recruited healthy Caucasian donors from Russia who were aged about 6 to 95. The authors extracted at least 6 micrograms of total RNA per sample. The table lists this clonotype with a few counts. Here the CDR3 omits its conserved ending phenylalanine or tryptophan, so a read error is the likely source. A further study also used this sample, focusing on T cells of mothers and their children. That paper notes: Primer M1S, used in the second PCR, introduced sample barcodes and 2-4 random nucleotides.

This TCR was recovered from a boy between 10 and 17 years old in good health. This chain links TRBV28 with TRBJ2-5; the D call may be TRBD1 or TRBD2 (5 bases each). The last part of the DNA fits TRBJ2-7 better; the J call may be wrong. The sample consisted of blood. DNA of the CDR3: TGTGCCAGCAGCCGCACCGGGACGGATTATTCCTACGAGCAGTACCTC. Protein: CASSRTGTDYSYEQYL.